Presented here are 32 T cell receptor beta chains from one specimen sequenced in a study of T cells after yellow fever vaccination. TCRdb reprocessed the 5' RACE reads via MiXCR and lists one record per CDR3 protein. The sample includes 500,000 to 650,000 distinct CDR3 sequences, over 9% of them seen just once. The source material was PBMCs, sampled on the day of the yellow fever booster vaccination. The source of these receptors is a young man who received the YFV17D yellow fever vaccine.

The chain recombines TRBV10-2 with TRBJ2-5; tentative D call: TRBD2 (5 bases). The CDR3 is 13 amino acids. The germline V and J ends were trimmed by 7 bases and 2 bases, with 11 bases remaining between them. Germline V gene data show CDR1 as WSHSY and CDR2 as SAAADI. CDR3 coding DNA: TGCGCCAGCAAGGGAGAGACACAAGAGACCCAGTACTTC. Translated: CASKGETQETQYF.

The table lists this clonotype with many counts. The rearrangement uses TRBV7-9 and TRBJ2-7; weak D call: TRBD1 (6 bases). Trimming stripped 4 bases from V and 6 bases from J, with 13 bases between. Germline CDR1 and CDR2: SEHNR and FQNEAQ (reference sequence). This CDR3 has 13 residues. For the CDR3, the DNA is TGTGCCAGCAGCTCTCTGGGGGCGGCCGAGCAGTACTTC. Its translation: CASSSLGAAEQYF.

This clonotype appeared many times. V is TRBV7-6 and J is TRBJ2-5; TRBD1 is a possible D gene (6 bases). Germline V lookup: CDR1 SGHVS, CDR2 FNYEAQ. The CDR3 loop spans 13 amino acids. Trimming shortened V by 5 bases and J by 4 bases, and 11 bases separated the two germline ends. For the CDR3, the DNA is TGTGCCAGCAGCAATAGGGGGAGAGAGACCCAGTACTTC. It translates to CASSNRGRETQYF.

The V and J genes are TRBV3-1 and TRBJ2-1; D possibly uses TRBD1 or TRBD2 (6 bases each). Germline CDR1 reads LGHDT; CDR2 reads YNNKEL (reference sequence). V lost 1 base to trimming and J lost 7 bases, with 14 bases between them. The CDR3 totals 15 residues. CDR3 bases: TGTGCCAGCAGCCAAGCGGGGGCAGGCGATAATGAGCAGTTCTTC. Protein product: CASSQAGAGDNEQFF.

This clonotype was recorded at least ten times. This sequence joins TRBV29-1 and TRBJ2-7; D is unclear. This CDR3 spans 13 amino acids. V was clipped by 7 bases and J by 0 bases, with 13 bases between them. The germline CDR1 and CDR2 sequences are SQVTM and ANQGSEA. The CDR3: CSAFGRSSYEQYF. The CDR3 DNA follows: TGCAGCGCCTTCGGACGGAGCTCCTACGAGCAGTACTTC.

This rearrangement joins TRBV10-3 to TRBJ2-2, with D tentatively TRBD1 (6 bases). The CDR3 is 13 amino acids. The V end lost 7 bases, the J end lost 6 bases, and 12 bases lay between the germline ends. The V gene's germline CDR1 is ENHRY and CDR2 SYGVKD. The CDR3 spells CAINQGSAGELFF. The DNA of the CDR3 is TGTGCCATCAACCAGGGGAGCGCCGGGGAGCTGTTTTTT.

This clonotype appeared a few times. V is TRBV20-1 and J is TRBJ2-7; 7 bases line up with TRBD1. The CDR3 has 11 residues. Germline-derived CDR1 and CDR2 are DFQATT and SNEGSKA (reference sequence). Unmatched junction bases numbered 2, after V lost 3 bases and J lost 6 bases. The CDR3 sequence: CSASNRGEQYF. In DNA, the CDR3 is TGCAGTGCTAGTAACAGGGGCGAGCAGTACTTC.

This clonotype has only a few counts. This sequence joins TRBV4-1 and TRBJ2-1; a possible D gene is TRBD2 (6 bases). CDR1 and CDR2 from the germline V gene are MGHRA and YSYEKL. CDR3 size: 19 residues. The V gene lost 3 bases and the J gene lost 7 bases, with 28 bases spanning the gap. This CDR3 is CASSHSSFGWGTGVNEQFF. The CDR3 region has the DNA TGCGCCAGCAGCCACTCAAGCTTTGGTTGGGGAACGGGAGTGAATGAGCAGTTCTTC.

This clonotype came up a few times. V usage is TRBV27 and J usage is TRBJ1-1; D gene ambiguous. V lost 4 bases and J lost 0, with 27 bases in between. This CDR3 spans 20 amino acids. From germline, CDR1 is MNHEY and CDR2 SMNVEV (reference sequence). CDR3 sequence: CASSYTMIDVTVNMNTEAFF. The CDR3 DNA reads TGTGCCAGCAGTTACACAATGATCGACGTAACTGTAAACATGAACACTGAAGCTTTCTTT.

The genes are TRBV12-3 or TRBV12-4 and TRBJ2-3, with 9 bases lining up with TRBD2. The CDR3 length is 16 residues. V gave up 4 bases and J gave up 3 bases; unmatched junction bases: 8. CDR3 amino acids: CASSSPSGRSTDTQYF. CDR3 sequence (DNA): TGTGCCAGCAGTTCCCCCAGCGGGAGGAGTACAGATACGCAGTATTTT.

This clonotype has only a few counts. The DNA for the CDR3 is TGTGCCAGCAGTTTGACGGGTCGGGGTGACAATCAGCCCCAGCATTTT. This translates into CASSLTGRGDNQPQHF. This chain links TRBV12-3 or TRBV12-4 with TRBJ1-5, with unresolved D. The ends were cut back, 3 bases at V and 3 bases at J, with 15 bases in the middle. The CDR3 is 16 amino acids.

This clonotype was counted between two and nine times. This chain connects TRBV2 to TRBJ2-7; TRBD2 is a possible D gene (6 bases). This CDR3 contains 12 residues. CDR1 and CDR2 (germline): SNHLY, FYNNEI. Trimming removed 7 bases at V and 6 bases at J, with 13 bases between. In nucleotides, the CDR3 is TGTGCCAGCAACAGACTAGTACCCGAGCAGTACTTC. This gives the protein CASNRLVPEQYF.

This clonotype has ten or more counts. This chain uses TRBV5-1 with TRBJ1-6; no clear D. This CDR3 has 15 amino acids. From germline, CDR1 is SGHRS and CDR2 YFSETQ. The germline V and J ends were trimmed by 0 bases and 3 bases, with 7 bases remaining between them. The CDR3 sequence is CASSLEWGYNSPLHF. CDR3 in DNA: TGCGCCAGCAGCTTGGAGTGGGGCTATAATTCACCCCTCCACTTT. The variable domain in full, with the rest retrieved from reference TRBV5-1 and TRBJ1-6, is KAGVTQTPRYLIKTRGQQVTLSCSPISGHRSVSWYQQTPGQGLQFLFEYFSETQRNKGNFPGRFSGRQFSNSRSEMNVSTLELGDSALYLCASSLEWGYNSPLHFGNGTRLTVT.

The rearrangement uses TRBV20-1 and TRBJ1-5; 8 positions match TRBD1. The CDR3 covers 13 residues. J was trimmed by 0 bases and V by 5 bases; bases with no gene match: 0. Germline V gives CDR1 DFQATT, CDR2 SNEGSKA (reference sequence). The chain's CDR3 is CSAGTGSNQPQHF. CDR3 nucleotides: TGCAGTGCTGGGACAGGTAGCAATCAGCCCCAGCATTTT.

There are a few counts of this clonotype. The chain carries TRBV5-4 and TRBJ2-3; D possibly uses TRBD1 or TRBD2 (5 bases each). This CDR3 spans 16 amino acids. The germline V gene has CDR1 SGHNT and CDR2 YYREEE (reference sequence). Trimming stripped 3 bases from V and 1 base from J, with 15 bases between. In DNA form, the CDR3 reads TGTGCCAGCAGCTCACCCACCGGGGCCGGCACAGATACGCAGTATTTT. Amino acid sequence: CASSSPTGAGTDTQYF.

In this sample, this clonotype turned up a few times. V gene TRBV5-4 combines with J gene TRBJ2-5; TRBD2 agrees at 11 bases. The CDR3 loop spans 15 amino acids. Unmatched junction bases numbered 7, after V lost 4 bases and J lost 5 bases. Germline assignment: CDR1 SGHNT and CDR2 YYREEE (reference sequence). CDR3 region: CASSQGSSGGETQYF. Written as DNA, the CDR3 is TGTGCCAGCAGCCAAGGGTCTAGCGGGGGGGAGACCCAGTACTTC.

This chain joins TRBV15 and TRBJ2-5; D remains ambiguous. Trimming removed 3 bases at V and 2 bases at J, with 13 bases between. Germline V gene sequence: CDR1 LNHNV, CDR2 YYDKDF (reference sequence). The CDR3 loop spans 15 amino acids. CDR3 protein: CATSRVVQLQETQYF. CDR3 in DNA: TGTGCCACCAGCAGGGTAGTACAGCTACAAGAGACCCAGTACTTC.

This clonotype was detected a few times. This chain connects TRBV3-1 to TRBJ2-7; D gene uncertain. Trimming stripped 4 bases from V and 1 base from J, with 14 bases between. The CDR3 spans 15 residues. Germline CDR1 LGHDT, CDR2 YNNKEL (reference sequence). The CDR3 region has the DNA TGTGCCAGCAGCCTAACAGAACAGAAATCCTACGAGCAGTACTTC. This translates into CASSLTEQKSYEQYF.

This clonotype was observed a handful of times. J is TRBJ2-2 and V is TRBV3-1; 13 bases are a match to TRBD2. Germline CDR1 LGHDT, CDR2 YNNKEL (reference sequence). This CDR3 comprises 18 residues. The trim removed 3 bases at V and 7 bases at J, leaving 11 bases unmatched. The CDR3: CASSHQLAGGPGDGELFF. CDR3 bases: TGTGCCAGCAGCCATCAACTAGCGGGAGGGCCTGGAGACGGGGAGCTGTTTTTT.

This clonotype was detected many times. The chain is built from TRBV6-5 and TRBJ2-1; a weak D match, TRBD2 (5 bases). Trimming took off 6 bases at V and 9 bases at J, with 18 bases between the two ends. This CDR3 is 14 amino acids long. Per germline, CDR1 MNHEY and CDR2 SVGAGI. In nucleotides, the CDR3 is TGTGCCAGCAGCCGAGACTCGGGAACGGGTGAGCAGTTCTTC. The encoded protein is CASSRDSGTGEQFF.

This clonotype was seen at least ten times. For the CDR3, the DNA is TGTGCCAGCAGTTTAGGAACCAATGAGCAGTTCTTC. The encoded protein is CASSLGTNEQFF. V usage is TRBV12-3 or TRBV12-4 and J usage is TRBJ2-1; no definite D call. V gave up 1 base and J gave up 6 bases, with 4 bases separating them. The CDR3 contains 12 residues.

V gene TRBV5-1 combines with J gene TRBJ2-7; D is unclear. The V end lost 0 bases, the J end lost 1 base, and 11 bases lay between the germline ends. CDR1 and CDR2 from the germline V gene are SGHRS and YFSETQ. This CDR3 is 15 amino acids long. The CDR3 reads CASSLEAQTSYEQYF. CDR3 bases: TGCGCCAGCAGCTTGGAAGCCCAGACTTCCTACGAGCAGTACTTC.

The chain employs TRBV29-1 and TRBJ1-4; D might be TRBD1 (6 bases). Trimming cost V 3 bases and J 7 bases, with 12 bases left between them. The CDR3 spans 13 residues. The V gene's germline CDR1 is SQVTM and CDR2 ANQGSEA. In nucleotides, the CDR3 is TGCAGCGTTGAGGGCGGGACACGTGAAAAACTGTTTTTT. The encoded protein is CSVEGGTREKLFF.

V is TRBV5-4 and J is TRBJ1-3; D remains unclear. Germline V gives CDR1 SGHNT, CDR2 YYREEE (reference sequence). The V and J ends lost 10 bases and 1 base respectively, with 12 bases between them. CDR3 length: 13 amino acids. CDR3 sequence: CAGKRDSGNTIYF. The CDR3 DNA is TGTGCCGGGAAAAGGGATTCTGGAAACACCATATATTTT. Using reference TRBV5-4 and TRBJ1-3 for the parts outside the CDR3, the full variable domain is ETGVTQSPTHLIKTRGQQVTLRCSSQSGHNTVSWYQQALGQGPQFIFQYYREEENGRGNFPPRFSGLQFPNYSSELNVNALELDDSALYLCAGKRDSGNTIYFGEGSWLTVV.

The chain couples TRBV28 to TRBJ2-3; 7 positions agree with TRBD2. Germline lookup yields CDR1 MDHEN and CDR2 SYDVKM. The CDR3 length is 15 residues. The V and J ends lost 5 bases and 3 bases, in that order; junction bases with no gene match: 8. The CDR3 region has the DNA TGTGCCAGCAGTCGCGCGGGAGCTGGTACAGATACGCAGTATTTT. Translating it yields CASSRAGAGTDTQYF.

This clonotype came up a few times. The rearrangement joins TRBV5-1 to TRBJ2-7; TRBD1 agrees at 9 bases. The CDR3 runs to 14 residues. The V gene's germline CDR1 is SGHRS and CDR2 YFSETQ. V lost 5 bases, J lost 5 bases, and 8 bases stayed unmatched. CDR3 DNA sequence: TGCGCCAGCAGGCCGGGACAGGGCCTCAACGAGCAGTACTTC. As protein: CASRPGQGLNEQYF. The full variable domain, its missing parts supplied by reference TRBV5-1 and TRBJ2-7, is KAGVTQTPRYLIKTRGQQVTLSCSPISGHRSVSWYQQTPGQGLQFLFEYFSETQRNKGNFPGRFSGRQFSNSRSEMNVSTLELGDSALYLCASRPGQGLNEQYFGPGTRLTVT.

The rearrangement joins TRBV29-1 to TRBJ2-2, with D possibly matching TRBD2 (5 bases). This CDR3 contains 12 residues. Trimming took 5 bases from V and 6 from J, leaving 10 bases between them. Germline V gives CDR1 SQVTM, CDR2 ANQGSEA. CDR3: CSVLPAAGELFF. The CDR3 nucleotides are TGCAGCGTTCTCCCAGCGGCCGGGGAGCTGTTTTTT.

This chain links TRBV13 with TRBJ2-1, with unresolved D. The germline V gene encodes CDR1 PRHDT and CDR2 FYEKMQ (reference sequence). The CDR3 loop spans 12 amino acids. V gave up 7 bases and J gave up 10 bases, with 14 bases separating them. For the CDR3, the DNA is TGTGCCAGCAACTGGAAGGGTACCGAGCAGTTCTTC. Its translation: CASNWKGTEQFF.

This clonotype occurred many times. This chain connects TRBV6-4 to TRBJ2-2; D remains unclear. CDR3 size: 13 residues. V was shortened by 4 bases and J by 5 bases, with 8 bases between the two germline ends. Germline V gene lookup returns CDR1 MRHNA and CDR2 SNTAGT. CDR3 protein: CASSVTRTGELFF. The CDR3 DNA reads TGTGCCAGCAGTGTTACAAGGACCGGGGAGCTGTTTTTT.

CDR3 DNA: TGTGCCAGCGGACTGGCAACAGGGGGGCGGGAGGACCCCTCCTACAATGAGCAGTTCTTC. It translates to CASGLATGGREDPSYNEQFF. This sequence joins TRBV21-1 and TRBJ2-1; TRBD2 is the table's D call and was not checked against the DNA. TRBV21-1 is recorded as a pseudogene. The CDR3 covers 20 residues.

In this sample, this clonotype turned up many times. CDR3 sequence reads: CASSWVPRVVEQFF. The CDR3 DNA reads TGCGCCAGCAGCTGGGTCCCCCGAGTGGTTGAGCAGTTCTTC. The J gene is TRBJ2-1, the V gene TRBV5-1; D is unresolved. The germline gives CDR1 SGHRS, CDR2 YFSETQ. There are 14 residues in the CDR3. The V end lost 3 bases, the J end lost 9 bases, and 16 bases lay between the germline ends.

This clonotype was counted a few times. V gene TRBV9 combines with J gene TRBJ2-5; 13 nucleotides line up with TRBD2. J was trimmed by 3 bases and V by 4 bases; bases with no gene match: 15. This CDR3 is built from 19 residues. Germline values: CDR1 SGDLS, CDR2 YYNGEE. As DNA, the CDR3 is TGTGCCAGCAGCCCCCCCCTCGGGACTAGCGGGACGATTGAAGAGACCCAGTACTTC. This encodes CASSPPLGTSGTIEETQYF.